Sequencing of this T cell receptor (beta chain) was carried out in a study of T cell repertoires in cytomegalovirus infection. General study findings and limits: The cumulative frequency of public TCR beta families identified carriers of CMV plus the relevant HLA. Dominant in the ex vivo response were TCR beta clonotypes restricted by HLA-C and specific for CMV.

TCRdb itself ran the reads through MiXCR, one entry per CDR3 protein. The sample lists about 160,000 distinct CDR3 sequences; approximately 17% were seen once. On this clonotype: Its specificity is unknown.

From germline, CDR1 is MDHEN and CDR2 SYDVKM. V lost 1 base to trimming and J lost 1 base, with 10 bases between them. This CDR3 spans 15 amino acids. This clonotype was obtained from a human donor in good health (CMV status not recorded). Some clones in this sample may be carry-over from other donors' samples. The chain employs TRBV28 and TRBJ2-5, with D hard to call. The sequenced material came from CD8+ T cells from PBMCs. The DNA of the CDR3 is TGTGCCAGCAGTTTATACGGCGACGCCCAAGAGACCCAGTACTTC. This encodes CASSLYGDAQETQYF.